The T cell receptor beta chain under discussion was sequenced for a study of cytomegalovirus exposure and HLA in healthy donors. Points from the study as a whole: Later analysis associated a missense DCLRE1C variant with TCR beta V- and J-gene trimming.

The PCR used 60 Vbeta and 13 Jbeta primers. The table came from immunoSEQ multiplex PCR; TCRdb's copy has only in-frame clones and leaves some out. Of 100,000 to 150,000 clones in the sample, almost 80% were seen once. The V gene's germline CDR1 is SNHLY and CDR2 FYNNEI. V was shortened by 6 bases and J by 1 base, with 6 bases between the two germline ends. CDR3 length: 12 residues. To note about this clone: Its target is unknown.

The sample consisted of PBMCs. The receptor's source is a female donor in good health and CMV-seronegative. The chain uses TRBV2 and TRBJ1-1, with TRBD1 as a possible D gene (5 bases). The CDR3 coding sequence is TGTGCCAGCAGGACAGCGAACACTGAAGCTTTCTTT. The encoded protein is CASRTANTEAFF.